This entry lists 5 T cell receptor beta chains sequenced from one sample in a study of cytomegalovirus exposure and HLA in healthy donors. The PCR made use of 60 Vbeta and 13 Jbeta primers. TCRdb's copy holds only in-frame clones and misses some; the assay was immunoSEQ multiplex PCR. The table shows approximately 150,000 clones, with 68% occurring only once. Source material: PBMCs. The receptors here all came from a man between 45 and 60 years old in good health and CMV-seronegative.

The V call is TRBV25-1, the J call TRBJ1-1; TRBD1 matches 9 bases. Germline CDR1 is MGHDK and CDR2 is SYGVNS. J was trimmed by 1 base and V by 3 bases; bases with no gene match: 9. CDR3 length equals 17 residues. Written as DNA, the CDR3 is TGTGCCAGCAGTGACCTCCGGGACAGGGTTCAGAACACTGAAGCTTTCTTT. Translated: CASSDLRDRVQNTEAFF.

The rearrangement uses TRBV6-5 and TRBJ1-1, with D perhaps TRBD1 (5 bases). Germline assignment: CDR1 MNHEY and CDR2 SVGAGI. The CDR3 is 14 amino acids. Deletions cut 2 bases from V and 4 bases from J, with 11 bases between. The CDR3 spells CASSYIGGGTEAFF. The CDR3 bases are TGTGCCAGCAGTTACATTGGGGGAGGCACTGAAGCTTTCTTT.

This sequence joins TRBV19 and TRBJ1-6, with D perhaps matching TRBD1 (6 bases). The CDR3 spans 15 residues. V lost 8 bases and J 5 bases, leaving 16 bases between the germline ends. Germline CDR1 is LNHDA and CDR2 is SQIVND (reference sequence). The CDR3 DNA reads as TGTGCCAGTCATAGCAGGACAGAGCATAATTCACCCCTCCACTTT. This gives the protein CASHSRTEHNSPLHF.

The chain recombines TRBV6-5 with TRBJ1-4; TRBD1 matches 8 bases. V shed 5 bases and J 7 bases; nucleotides not matched to a gene: 9. This CDR3 is 15 amino acids long. Germline lookup yields CDR1 MNHEY and CDR2 SVGAGI. This CDR3 is CASSLRTGIGEKLFF. The CDR3, as DNA: TGTGCCAGCAGTCTCCGGACAGGGATAGGTGAAAAACTGTTTTTT.

This chain's CDR3 is CASSIVEGRDSPLHF. The CDR3, as DNA: TGTGCCAGTAGTATAGTGGAGGGCAGGGACTCACCCCTCCACTTT. This chain connects TRBV19 to TRBJ1-6; D might be TRBD1 (5 bases). The germline CDR1 and CDR2 sequences are LNHDA and SQIVND (reference sequence). V dropped 1 base and J dropped 10 bases, with 14 bases sitting between them. The CDR3 sequence is 15 residues long.